This T cell receptor beta chain was profiled in a study of T cells in Graves' hyperthyroidism and ophthalmopathy. Study observations and caveats: Among clonotypes expanded in thyroid above 0.001, most were also found in blood.

This clonotype came up many times. Its antigen is currently unknown. Amplification of TCR beta CDR3 regions was performed using RNA transcripts as template. The TCR CDR3 was amplified in a first-round RT-PCR using the HTBI primer set. TCRdb redid the calling of the multiplex PCR reads with MiXCR, one entry per CDR3 protein. This repertoire shows about 700,000 distinct CDR3 sequences, about 15% found once; its top ten account for 10% to 13%. Germline V gene data show CDR1 as SGHDT and CDR2 as YYEEEE. This CDR3 contains 17 residues. V shed 3 bases, J shed 4 bases, and the junction held 14 bases outside the gene matches.

This clonotype was obtained from a woman aged 18-35 years with Graves' hyperthyroidism. The chain carries TRBV5-6 and TRBJ1-2; 8 bases are shared with TRBD1. The specimen was blood. The DNA for the CDR3 is TGTGCCAGCAGCTCGCGATGGACAGGGAATAGCGGCTATGGCTACACCTTC. It codes for CASSSRWTGNSGYGYTF.